This T cell receptor (beta chain) was captured in a study of PD-1 blockade in classical Hodgkin lymphoma (dated by TCRdb to between 2020 and 2021). Describing the broader study: Nivolumab dosing was 3 mg/kg intravenously every 2 weeks, continuing until either disease progression or unacceptable toxicity. To define a peripheral blood immune signature of response to PD-1 blockade in classical Hodgkin lymphoma, the study combined TCR beta sequencing with CyTOF.

The Qiagen DNeasy kit was used to extract genomic DNA both from unsorted PBMCs and from the negatively selected CD4+ and CD8+ fractions. TCR beta CDR3 regions were amplified by immunoSEQ multiplex PCR using primers annealing to V and J segments. A synthetic immune receptor repertoire was used to minimize amplification bias, and any remaining bias was removed computationally after sequencing. The paper's processing steps were these. Repertoire diversity was quantified as the Shannon entropy index using custom Python scripts. Unsorted, CD4+ and CD8+ repertoires were analyzed separately, except in combined analyses where CD4+ and CD8+ sequences were merged in silico. Clonal expansion was defined as a frequency increase of at least 2-fold after treatment compared with C1D1, and clones undetected at baseline were assigned a pseudocount of 0.5. Clones with 0 or 1 copy at C1D1 were defined as singleton clones, while clones with 2 or more copies were defined as non-singleton clones. Clones expanded in unsorted samples were annotated as CD4+, CD8+ or unknown by matching protein sequences in sorted samples from the same patient. Wilcoxon tests on paired samples were used to test changes in diversity from C1D1 to C4D1. The immuneACCESS repertoire file appears here via TCRdb, limited to in-frame rearrangements. These files lack a portion of the clones; in checked studies, under half of the deficit traces to unresolved V genes, and the cause of the others is not known. The V and J calls and clone size come from that table; D and trimming were worked out from the DNA. Recorded for this sample are around 91,000 clones; 81% of them occurred a single time. The top ten hold around 15% of the sample.

The germline V gene (reference sequence) gives CDR1 as LNHDA and CDR2 as SQIVND. The CDR3 starts with the cysteine, ends with the phenylalanine, and has 13 residues. Left in the record is the CDR3 DNA by itself, 39 bases read in frame from the first base. About this clone itself: There is no known antigen for this receptor. Per-base qualities were not stored, and no clone one base away is much larger.

Paper-wide results and their limitations: Baseline TCR diversity was reported as lower in newly diagnosed patients than in healthy donors, and lower still in relapsed/refractory patients. Baseline diversity similar to that of newly diagnosed patients was observed in trial patients achieving complete response, whereas significantly lower diversity was observed in partial responders and progressors. The study was restricted to a single clinical trial cohort, and the causes of repertoire differences, possibly disease activity or prior therapy, were left undefined. Lower diversity was observed in patients in whom nivolumab was started less than 1 year after ASCT, and these patients were excluded from later analyses so that confounding by immune reconstitution would be avoided. By C4D1, a significant rise was seen in CD4+ TCR diversity but not in CD8+ TCR diversity (p=0.0027 vs p=0.16), and the rise was most apparent among complete responders (p=0.02).

The sample's time point label, decoded: cycle 2 day 1 (C2D1) of nivolumab. All trial patients had relapsed after autologous stem cell transplantation, with cohorts A, B and C differing in prior brentuximab vedotin exposure. The trial cohort comprised 60 or so patients with relapsed/refractory classical Hodgkin lymphoma whose best overall responses were complete response, partial response or progressive disease. Trial patients were treated with single-agent nivolumab in the multi-cohort phase II CheckMate 205 trial. Best overall response was determined by an independent review committee according to the 2007 International Working Group response criteria. Trial PBMCs were collected just before the start of nivolumab (C1D1) and during therapy at cycle 2 day 1 and cycle 4 day 1. After peripheral blood was drawn into 8 mL Vacutainer Cell Preparation Tubes, PBMCs were isolated by centrifugation and then cryopreserved.

The source material was peripheral blood mononuclear cells (PBMCs), sampled before the second cycle of nivolumab. Rearrangement joined TRBV19 to TRBJ2-5; D gene: possibly TRBD1, on 6 matching bases. Judging by the DNA end, TRBJ2-7 fits better; the J call may be wrong. The TCR originated in a human donor with classical Hodgkin lymphoma. In nucleotide form, the sequence is TGTGCCAGTAGCGCCGGGACACAGTACGAGCAGTACTTC. This encodes CASSAGTQYEQYF.